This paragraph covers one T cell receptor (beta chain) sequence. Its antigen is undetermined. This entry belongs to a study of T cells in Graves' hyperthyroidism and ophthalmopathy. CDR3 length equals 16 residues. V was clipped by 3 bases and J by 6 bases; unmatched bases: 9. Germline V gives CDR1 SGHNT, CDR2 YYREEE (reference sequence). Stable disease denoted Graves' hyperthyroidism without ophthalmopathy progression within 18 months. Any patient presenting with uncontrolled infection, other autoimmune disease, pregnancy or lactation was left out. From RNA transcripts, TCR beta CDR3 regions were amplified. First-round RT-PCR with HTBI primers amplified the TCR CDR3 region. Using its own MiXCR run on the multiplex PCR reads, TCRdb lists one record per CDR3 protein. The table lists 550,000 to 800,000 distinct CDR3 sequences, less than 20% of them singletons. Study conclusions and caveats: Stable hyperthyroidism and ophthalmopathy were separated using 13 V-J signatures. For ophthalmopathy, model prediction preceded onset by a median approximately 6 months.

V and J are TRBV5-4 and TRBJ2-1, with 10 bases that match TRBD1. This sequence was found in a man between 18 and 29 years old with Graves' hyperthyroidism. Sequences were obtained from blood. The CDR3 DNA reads TGTGCCAGCAGCTCTCCCGGGACAGGGGTTCGCAATGAGCAGTTCTTC. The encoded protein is CASSSPGTGVRNEQFF.